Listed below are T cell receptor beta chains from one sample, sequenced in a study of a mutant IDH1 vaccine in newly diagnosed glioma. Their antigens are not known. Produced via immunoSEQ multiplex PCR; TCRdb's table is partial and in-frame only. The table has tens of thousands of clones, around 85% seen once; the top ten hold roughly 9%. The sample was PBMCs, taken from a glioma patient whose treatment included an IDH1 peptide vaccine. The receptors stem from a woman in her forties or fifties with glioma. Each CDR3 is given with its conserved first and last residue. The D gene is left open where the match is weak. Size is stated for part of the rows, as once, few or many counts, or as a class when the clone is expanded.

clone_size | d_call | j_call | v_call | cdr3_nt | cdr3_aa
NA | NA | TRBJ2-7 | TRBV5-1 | TGCGCCAGCCAGGCCCAGGGGGGTGTCTACGAGCAGTACTTC | CASQAQGGVYEQYF
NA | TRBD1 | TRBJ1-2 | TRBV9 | TGTGCCAGCAGCGACTCCGGGACAGTGAACTATGGCTACACCTTC | CASSDSGTVNYGYTF
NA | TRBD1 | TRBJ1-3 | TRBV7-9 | TGTGCCAGCAGCTTACAGGGGGAAACCTCTGGAAACACCATATATTTT | CASSLQGETSGNTIYF
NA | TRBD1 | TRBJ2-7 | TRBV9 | TGTGCCAGCAGCGAATACGGCAGGGGGCACCCGGAGTACTTC | CASSEYGRGHPEYF
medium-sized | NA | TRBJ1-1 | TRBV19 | TGTGCCAGTAGTAGCACACTGAACACTGAAGCTTTCTTT | CASSSTLNTEAFF
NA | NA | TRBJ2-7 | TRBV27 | TGTGCCAGCAGTTGGCGGGCCAGGGGCTACGAGCAGTACTTC | CASSWRARGYEQYF
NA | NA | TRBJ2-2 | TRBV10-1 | TGCGCCAGCAGTGGTTGGAGGTCCGGGGAGCTGTTTTTT | CASSGWRSGELFF
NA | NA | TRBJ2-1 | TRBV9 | TGTGCCAGCAGCGGGGACATAAAGTACAATGAGCAGTTCTTC | CASSGDIKYNEQFF
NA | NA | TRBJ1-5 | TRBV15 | TGTGCCACCAGCAGAGACAGTCTAAGCAATCAGCCCCAGCATTTT | CATSRDSLSNQPQHF
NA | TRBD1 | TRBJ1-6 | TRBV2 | TGTGCCAGCAGTGATATGGGACAGGGGGGCTCACCCCTCCACTTT | CASSDMGQGGSPLHF
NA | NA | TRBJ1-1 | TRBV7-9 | TGTGCCAGCAGCTTAGTAACCTCGCGCAGTGACGCTTTCTTT | CASSLVTSRSDAFF
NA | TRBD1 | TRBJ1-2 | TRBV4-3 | TGCGCCAGCAGCCAGAAGGCCGGGACAGGGGGCCTTGGCTACACCTTC | CASSQKAGTGGLGYTF
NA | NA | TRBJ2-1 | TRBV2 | TGTGCCAGCAGTGCCCCCCCCTACAATGAGCAGTTCTTC | CASSAPPYNEQFF
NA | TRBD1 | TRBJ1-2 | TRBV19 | TGTGCCAGTAGTCTCGGACAGGGCGCGTATGGCTACACCTTC | CASSLGQGAYGYTF
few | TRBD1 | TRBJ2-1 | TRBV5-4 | TGTGCCAGCAGCTTGTTAAGGGACAGGGAGTTCTTC | CASSLLRDREFF
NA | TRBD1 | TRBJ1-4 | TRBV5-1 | TGCGCCAGCAGCTTCGACAGGGATGGCGCGACTAATGAAAAACTGTTTTTT | CASSFDRDGATNEKLFF
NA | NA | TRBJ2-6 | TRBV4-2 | TGTGCCAGCAGCCAAGATCAGTACCTCTCTGGGGCCAACGTCCTGACTTTC | CASSQDQYLSGANVLTF
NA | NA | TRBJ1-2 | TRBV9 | TGTGCCAGCAGCCCTGGAGGGGGAGGCTATGGCTACACCTTC | CASSPGGGGYGYTF
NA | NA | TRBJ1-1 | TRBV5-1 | TGCGCCAGCAGCTTGGAGCGGGTAGGAGGGAACACTGAAGCTTTCTTT | CASSLERVGGNTEAFF
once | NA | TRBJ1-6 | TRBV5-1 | TGCGCCAGCAGCTTAGGCGGGGGCGGGAATTCACCCCTCCACTTT | CASSLGGGGNSPLHF
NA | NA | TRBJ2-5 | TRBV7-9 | TGTGCCAGCAGCTTAGGGGGACTTGTACAGGAGACCCAGTACTTC | CASSLGGLVQETQYF
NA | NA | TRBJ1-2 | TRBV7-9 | TGTGCCAGCAGCTTAGGTGAGGCGTACTATGGCTACACCTTC | CASSLGEAYYGYTF
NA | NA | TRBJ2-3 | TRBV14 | TGTGCCAGCAGCCTCACAGATACGCAGTATTTT | CASSLTDTQYF
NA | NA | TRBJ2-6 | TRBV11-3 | TGTGCCAGCAGCTTAGATGGGTCCGTCCCCTCTGGGGCCAACGTCCTGACTTTC | CASSLDGSVPSGANVLTF
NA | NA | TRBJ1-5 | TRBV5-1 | TGCGCCAGCAGCTTGGGTCCAAGTCAGCCCCAGCATTTT | CASSLGPSQPQHF
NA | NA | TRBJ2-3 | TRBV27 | TGTGCCAGCAGTCCTCCGTGGGGTGGAGCGACAGATACGCAGTATTTT | CASSPPWGGATDTQYF
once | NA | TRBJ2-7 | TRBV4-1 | TGCGCCAGCAGCCGGGCGGTGGACGGAGCCTACGAGCAGTACTTC | CASSRAVDGAYEQYF
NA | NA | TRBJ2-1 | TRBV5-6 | TGTGCCAGCAGCTTAGAGCGGCTAAAATACAATGAGCAGTTCTTC | CASSLERLKYNEQFF
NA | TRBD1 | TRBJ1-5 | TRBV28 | TGTGCCAGCAGTCCCCTCCACCCAGGGGGGGGTCAGCCCCAGCATTTT | CASSPLHPGGGQPQHF
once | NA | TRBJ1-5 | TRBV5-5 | TGTGCCAGCAGCTTAGGACCCAATCAGCCCCAGCATTTT | CASSLGPNQPQHF
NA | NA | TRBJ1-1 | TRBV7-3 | TGTGCCAGCAGCCAAGGGGTCGGGGACACTGAAGCTTTCTTT | CASSQGVGDTEAFF
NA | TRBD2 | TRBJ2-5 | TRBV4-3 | TGCGCCAGCAGCCCAGGGACTAGCTTAGAAGAGACCCAGTACTTC | CASSPGTSLEETQYF
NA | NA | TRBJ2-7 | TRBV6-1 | TGTGCCAGCAGTGAAGCGTCTTGGTCCTACGAGCAGTACTTC | CASSEASWSYEQYF
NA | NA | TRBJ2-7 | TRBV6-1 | TGTGCCAGCAGTGGTATAGTGACAGCCCCCTACGAGCAGTACTTC | CASSGIVTAPYEQYF
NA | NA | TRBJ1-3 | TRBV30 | TGTGCTTCCCCGGCAGTGAAAAGGGAACGCTCTGGAAACACCATATATTTT | CASPAVKRERSGNTIYF
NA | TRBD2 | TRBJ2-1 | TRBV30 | TGTGCCTGGAGTAGCGGGGGTTACAATGAGCAGTTCTTC | CAWSSGGYNEQFF
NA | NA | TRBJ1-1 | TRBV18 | TGTGCCAGCTCACCGTCCCAGACAGAGAACACTGAAGCTTTCTTT | CASSPSQTENTEAFF
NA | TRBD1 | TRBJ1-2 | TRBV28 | TGTGCCAGCAGTTTACAGGGGGCGACCGGCTACACCTTC | CASSLQGATGYTF
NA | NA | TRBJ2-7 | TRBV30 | TGTGCCTGGAGTGTACTATCCTACGAGCAGTACTTC | CAWSVLSYEQYF
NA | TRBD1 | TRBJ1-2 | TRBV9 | TGTGCCAGCAGCGTAGCCCCTGTGACAGGGACCTATGGCTACACCTTC | CASSVAPVTGTYGYTF
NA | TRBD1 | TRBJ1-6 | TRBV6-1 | TGTGCCACGATCGAGGGGGCTAATTCACCCCTCCACTTT | CATIEGANSPLHF
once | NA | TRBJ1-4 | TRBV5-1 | TGCGCCAGCAGCTCGGGGGGGACTAATGAAAAACTGTTTTTT | CASSSGGTNEKLFF
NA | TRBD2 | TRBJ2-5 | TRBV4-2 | TGTGCCAGCAGCCAGGGACTAGGAGAGACCCAGTACTTC | CASSQGLGETQYF
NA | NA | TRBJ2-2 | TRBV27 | TGTGCCAGCAGTAACCGAGGGGTCGGATTGGCCGGGGAGCTGTTTTTT | CASSNRGVGLAGELFF
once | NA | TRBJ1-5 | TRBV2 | TGTGCCAGCTTTATACTAGGCGGTCAGCCCCAGCATTTT | CASFILGGQPQHF
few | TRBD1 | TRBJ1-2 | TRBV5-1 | TGCGCCAGCAGCCCTACCGGGGACAGGGGCTATGGCTACACCTTC | CASSPTGDRGYGYTF
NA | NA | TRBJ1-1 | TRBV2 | TGTGCCAGCAGTGAATTGGGGGTACGTAACACTGAAGCTTTCTTT | CASSELGVRNTEAFF
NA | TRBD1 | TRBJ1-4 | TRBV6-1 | TGTGCCAGCAGTGGGGACAGGCGTAATGAAAAACTGTTTTTT | CASSGDRRNEKLFF
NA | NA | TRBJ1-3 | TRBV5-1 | TGCGCCAGCAGCGCAGCGAGCTCTGGAAACACCATATATTTT | CASSAASSGNTIYF
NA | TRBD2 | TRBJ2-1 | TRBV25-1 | TGTGCCAGCAGTGGGCTCCAAGCGGGGGGGGCCTACAATGAGCAGTTCTTC | CASSGLQAGGAYNEQFF
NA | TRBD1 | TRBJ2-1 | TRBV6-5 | TGTGCCAGCAGTTATTGGACAGGGGGGGGGTACAATGAGCAGTTCTTC | CASSYWTGGGYNEQFF
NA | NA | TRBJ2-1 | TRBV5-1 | TGCGCCAGCCGAGGGGGCTACAATGAGCAGTTCTTC | CASRGGYNEQFF
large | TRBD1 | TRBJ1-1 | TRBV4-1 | TGCGCCAGCAGCCAATACTTGGGACAGGGGTACACTGAAGCTTTCTTT | CASSQYLGQGYTEAFF
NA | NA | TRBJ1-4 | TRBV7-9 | TGTGCCAGCAGCTTAGCTCAGGGTAATGAAAAACTGTTTTTT | CASSLAQGNEKLFF
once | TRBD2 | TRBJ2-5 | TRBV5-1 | TGCGCCAGCAGCTTAGCGGGGGCGATCCAGTACTTC | CASSLAGAIQYF
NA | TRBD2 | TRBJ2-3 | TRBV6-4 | TGTGCCAGCAGTGAGGGGGGGGAACCCACAGATACGCAGTATTTT | CASSEGGEPTDTQYF
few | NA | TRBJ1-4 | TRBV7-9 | TGTGCCAGCAGCTTATCGGGGCCTAATGAAAAACTGTTTTTT | CASSLSGPNEKLFF
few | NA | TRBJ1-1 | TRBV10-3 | TGTGCCATCAGTGGAAGGGAGGGGGGTGAAGCTTTCTTT | CAISGREGGEAFF
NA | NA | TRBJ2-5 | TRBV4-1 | TGCGCCAGCAGCCAAGATAGGGGCCAAGAGACCCAGTACTTC | CASSQDRGQETQYF